This entry lists 5 T cell receptor beta chains sequenced from one sample in a study of Ad26.COV2.S vaccination and SARS-CoV-2 variants. Using immunoSEQ multiplex PCR, the repertoire was profiled, and TCRdb retains in-frame clones only, with some absent. The table lists about 140,000 clones, 86% of them singletons. The starting material was peripheral blood, obtained after recovery from COVID-19. Receptors were obtained from a human donor who had recovered from COVID-19.

The chain employs TRBV2 and TRBJ2-5; D is uncertain. The CDR3 is 13 residues long. CDR1 and CDR2 (germline): SNHLY, FYNNEI. V was shortened by 4 bases and J by 2 bases, with 8 bases between the two germline ends. CDR3 nucleotides: TGTGCCAGCAGTGGGGTCCTTCAAGAGACCCAGTACTTC. Protein sequence: CASSGVLQETQYF.

This clone is a singleton in its sample. The V gene is TRBV5-4, the J gene TRBJ1-1; D not resolved. The CDR3 has 11 amino acids. Germline CDR1 reads SGHNT; CDR2 reads YYREEE (reference sequence). V gave up 2 bases and J gave up 8 bases, with 7 bases separating them. CDR3: CASSFEEEAFF. CDR3 sequence (DNA): TGTGCCAGCAGCTTCGAGGAGGAAGCTTTCTTT.

V is TRBV5-5 and J is TRBJ1-2; D is ambiguous. The CDR3 extends over 15 amino acids. Germline CDR1 and CDR2: SGHKS and YYEKEE (reference sequence). Deletions cut 0 bases from V and 4 bases from J, with 13 bases between. CDR3 sequence reads: CASSLVQQRPYGYTF. The CDR3 region has the DNA TGTGCCAGCAGCTTGGTCCAGCAGAGACCCTATGGCTACACCTTC. The full variable domain, rest sourced from reference TRBV5-5 and TRBJ1-2, is DAGVTQSPTHLIKTRGQQVTLRCSPISGHKSVSWYQQVLGQGPQFIFQYYEKEERGRGNFPDRFSARQFPNYSSELNVNALLLGDSALYLCASSLVQQRPYGYTFGSGTRLTVV.

J is TRBJ1-6 and V is TRBV2; a weak D match, TRBD1 (5 bases). This CDR3 spans 18 amino acids. In germline, CDR1 is SNHLY, CDR2 FYNNEI. The V gene lost 3 bases and the J gene lost 0 bases, with 15 bases spanning the gap. The CDR3 is CASSDMGLGSSYNSPLHF. The CDR3 DNA sequence: TGTGCCAGCAGTGATATGGGGCTCGGGAGCTCCTATAATTCACCCCTCCACTTT.

V is TRBV14 and J is TRBJ2-5; no clear D. The CDR3 sequence is 14 residues long. Germline V gene data show CDR1 as SGHDN and CDR2 as FVKESK. Trimming shortened V by 1 base and J by 5 bases, and 11 bases separated the two germline ends. Written as DNA, the CDR3 is TGTGCCAGCAGCCAAGGCAGCTTTTTGGAGACCCAGTACTTC. Its protein product is CASSQGSFLETQYF.